The 2 T cell receptor beta chains in this list originate from one sample, sequenced in a study of shared clonotypes between healthy human individuals. Profiled with immunoSEQ multiplex PCR; TCRdb holds only in-frame clones, not every one. The table lists 2 million to 2.5 million clones, roughly 95% of them singletons, with 0.1% to 0.15% in the top ten. The sequenced material came from naive CD4+ T cells sorted from blood. Subset: CD45RA+ positively selected. Receptors were obtained from a man aged 18 to 30 in good health.

This rearrangement joins TRBV6-1 to TRBJ1-2, with D perhaps matching TRBD1 (6 bases). Trimming took off 0 bases at V and 8 bases at J, with 16 bases between the two ends. The CDR3 consists of 15 residues. Germline V gene lookup returns CDR1 MNHNS and CDR2 SASEGT. This CDR3 reads CASSEALRGARGYTF. The CDR3 DNA is TGTGCCAGCAGTGAAGCGCTTCGGGGGGCGCGAGGCTACACCTTC.

The gene calls are TRBV6-1 and TRBJ2-3; 7 nucleotides agree with TRBD2. The germline CDR1 and CDR2 sequences are MNHNS and SASEGT. V shed 5 bases, J shed 2 bases, and the junction held 4 bases outside the gene matches. The length of the CDR3 is 14 residues. This chain's CDR3 is CASSRGDPTDTQYF. As DNA, the CDR3 is TGTGCCAGCAGTCGGGGGGACCCCACAGATACGCAGTATTTT.